This T cell receptor (beta chain) was profiled in a study of CD8 T cells in ankylosing spondylitis. In its sample, this clonotype was seen many times. Antigen unknown. TCRdb analysed the 5' RACE reads with MiXCR anew, one entry per CDR3 protein. The profile shows about 390,000 distinct CDR3 sequences, 20% to 25% of them singletons. Study-wide findings and caveats: Blood of patients with ankylosing spondylitis appeared to be characterized by a TCR beta motif of 8 or 9 highly homologous variants.

The CDR3 has 13 amino acids. V lost 5 bases and J lost 7; bases outside the gene matches: 5. The sequence was collected from a male donor with ankylosing spondylitis. The chain recombines TRBV12-3 or TRBV12-4 with TRBJ2-5, with 9 nucleotides matching TRBD1. Source material: blood, either unsorted or a sorted T cell fraction (not recorded which). CDR3 nucleotide sequence: TGTGCCAGCAGTCCCGGACAGGGGCGGACCCAGTACTTC. It specifies CASSPGQGRTQYF.